Listed here are 5 T cell receptor beta chains from one sample, sequenced in a study of control samples from healthy donors and cancer patients. Produced via immunoSEQ multiplex PCR; TCRdb's table is partial and in-frame only. The repertoire holds 150,000 to 200,000 clones, around 92% seen once, with approximately 1.5% in the top ten. The source material was blood. The receptors originated from a woman aged 25 to 39 in good health.

This clone was seen more than once but under ten times. The genes are TRBV27 and TRBJ1-1, with D possibly matching TRBD1 (6 bases). Trimming pared 1 base from V and 5 bases from J, leaving 8 bases between. CDR3 length equals 13 residues. Per the germline V gene, CDR1 is MNHEY and CDR2 is SMNVEV (reference sequence). The CDR3 loop is CASSLFRGTEAFF. CDR3 coding DNA: TGTGCCAGCAGTTTATTCAGGGGAACTGAAGCTTTCTTT.

This chain's CDR3 is CASSQDWTANMNTEAFF. The DNA for the CDR3 is TGCGCCAGCAGCCAAGATTGGACGGCTAACATGAACACTGAAGCTTTCTTT. This chain uses TRBV4-1 with TRBJ1-1; no clear D. This CDR3 contains 17 residues. Per the germline V gene, CDR1 is MGHRA and CDR2 is YSYEKL. V was pared by 0 bases and J by 0 bases, with 14 bases between.

V and J are TRBV28 and TRBJ2-3; 9 bases are a match to TRBD1. V dropped 7 bases and J dropped 0; count of bases not matched to a gene: 8. The CDR3 extends over 16 amino acids. The germline V gene has CDR1 MDHEN and CDR2 SYDVKM. The CDR3, as DNA: TGTGCCAGCAAAACAGGGGGCCGGGGTAGCACAGATACGCAGTATTTT. It codes for CASKTGGRGSTDTQYF.

This clone was seen once. The chain joins TRBV20-1 to TRBJ1-2; possibly TRBD1 for D (6 bases). CDR1 DFQATT and CDR2 SNEGSKA come from the germline V gene (reference sequence). Deletions cut 4 bases from V and 8 bases from J, with 11 bases between. The CDR3 has 11 amino acids. CDR3 loop: CSATRQEGYTF. CDR3 nucleotides: TGCAGTGCTACCCGACAGGAGGGCTACACCTTC.

Concerning this clone: The sample contains more than one DNA sequence encoding this CDR3. The chain joins TRBV6-4 to TRBJ1-1; 8 bases align to TRBD1. J lost 4 bases, V lost 6 bases, and 4 bases had no gene match. CDR1 and CDR2 (germline): MRHNA, SNTAGT. CDR3 length: 13 residues. The CDR3 is CASSDRGGTEAFF. CDR3 nucleotides: TGTGCCAGCAGCGACAGGGGAGGCACTGAAGCTTTCTTT.